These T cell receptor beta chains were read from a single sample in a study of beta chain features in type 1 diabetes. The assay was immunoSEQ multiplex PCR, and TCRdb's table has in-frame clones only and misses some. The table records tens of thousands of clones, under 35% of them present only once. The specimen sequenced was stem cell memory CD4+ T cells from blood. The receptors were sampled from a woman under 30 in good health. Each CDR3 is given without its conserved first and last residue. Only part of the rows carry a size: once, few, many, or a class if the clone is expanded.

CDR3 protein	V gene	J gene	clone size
SLHRGDTQY	TRBV29-1	TRBJ2-3	few
ASSGGQGPADEQY	TRBV2	TRBJ2-7	NA
ASSPGQAETEAF	TRBV2	TRBJ1-1	NA
ASRTVGGDTQY	TRBV10-3	TRBJ2-3	NA
ASSSSTINYGYT	TRBV5-1	TRBJ1-2	NA
ASSERGQFNSNQPQH	TRBV6-1	TRBJ1-5	few
ASSPSAVIPVGEQF	TRBV7-9	TRBJ2-1	NA
ASSPRTGTGASGEQF	TRBV18	TRBJ2-1	NA
ASSNLAGEDTQY	TRBV19	TRBJ2-3	NA
ASSGYRYGTGLRGYT	TRBV9	TRBJ1-2	NA
ASSLQGHSYEQY	TRBV5-1	TRBJ2-7	few
ASSVEAGPSGTKY	TRBV9	TRBJ2-3	NA
ASALQGADAF	TRBV12-5	TRBJ1-1	NA
ASSRGQHFGYT	TRBV7-2	TRBJ1-2	NA
ASSQEQPQH	TRBV28	TRBJ1-5	NA
ASSSSGRGYGYT	TRBV28	TRBJ1-2	NA
ASTRVGEKLF	TRBV30	TRBJ1-4	NA
AVSGGIGGELF	TRBV10-3	TRBJ2-2	few
ASSSPRQGRSYEQY	TRBV11-3	TRBJ2-7	NA
ASSESTSGRTDTQY	TRBV25-1	TRBJ2-3	few
ASSLGGDGFVYGYT	TRBV7-2	TRBJ1-2	NA
ASKETGAADTQY	TRBV2	TRBJ2-3	NA
ASSAGFLELGYEQY	TRBV5-1	TRBJ2-7	NA
ASSRGGSTEAF	TRBV7-9	TRBJ1-1	few
AFYFRGRTQY	TRBV30	TRBJ2-5	NA
ASSRGTRPSTDTQY	TRBV19	TRBJ2-3	few
SVGGRGVYNEQF	TRBV29-1	TRBJ2-1	NA
ASGLVLAGGNQPQH	TRBV12-5	TRBJ1-5	NA
ASSFGGSGAVSYNEQF	TRBV28	TRBJ2-1	few
ASSRIFTGFSYNEQF	TRBV11-1	TRBJ2-1	NA
AWSPPGGYEQY	TRBV30	TRBJ2-7	NA
ASSPQGGASYNEQF	TRBV18	TRBJ2-1	few
SVVIGSGNYEQY	TRBV29-1	TRBJ2-7	many
AWSFSGRADEQF	TRBV30	TRBJ2-1	few
ASSVTIAAGYNEQF	TRBV9	TRBJ2-1	NA
SATTTGGFHEQY	TRBV29-1	TRBJ2-7	few
SSGQGFGGYT	TRBV29-1	TRBJ1-2	NA
ASSQSTGSEKLF	TRBV4-2	TRBJ1-4	NA
ASREWTANTEAF	TRBV19	TRBJ1-1	NA
AWSTSWDEQF	TRBV30	TRBJ2-1	many
ASSSGTSGDQETQY	TRBV5-1	TRBJ2-5	NA
ASSIVPQGWDTEAF	TRBV19	TRBJ1-1	NA
ASSMKASAQETQY	TRBV19	TRBJ2-5	NA
ASNREGNTEAF	TRBV2	TRBJ1-1	few
ASSGGEADTQY	TRBV2	TRBJ2-3	few
ASSQSAAGLYEQY	TRBV4-1	TRBJ2-7	once
ASLGTGITREQF	TRBV6-6	TRBJ2-1	few
ASTLAGRTYNEQF	TRBV5-4	TRBJ2-1	NA
ASSSRTGVPGELF	TRBV5-1	TRBJ2-2	NA
ASTGVGSGNTIY	TRBV19	TRBJ1-3	NA
ASSPQLDSSGSNDQY	TRBV18	TRBJ2-7	NA
ASSSSGGATETQY	TRBV5-4	TRBJ2-5	NA
ASSQDRTGGRDTQY	TRBV4-1	TRBJ2-3	few
ASSNPGGVNEQF	TRBV6-6	TRBJ2-1	NA
ASSLEVAAGQPQH	TRBV5-8	TRBJ1-5	few
ASSLVVSGANVLT	TRBV5-4	TRBJ2-6	few
ATSQNHNEKLF	TRBV15	TRBJ1-4	few
AWSVLGGGRTEAF	TRBV30	TRBJ1-1	NA